This TCR beta chain was sequenced for a study of CD8 T cells in Susac syndrome. CDR1 is SQVTM and CDR2 is ANQGSEA in the germline V gene. With 6 bases removed from V and 0 bases from J, the gap between germline ends came to 15 bases. This CDR3 has 15 residues. Random hexamers were used to reverse transcribe the RNA input (about 0.5 to 1 ug). One entry per CDR3 protein results from TCRdb running MiXCR on the immunoSEQ multiplex PCR reads. This sample carries 100,000 to 150,000 distinct CDR3 sequences, 90% to 95% of them seen once, and the ten largest clones take more than 0.09%. The specimen sequenced was CD4+ T cells from PBMCs. J is TRBJ2-4 and V is TRBV29-1; a weak D match, TRBD1 (6 bases). This TCR came from a human donor in good health. CDR3 residues: CSVAVQGLAKNIQYF. CDR3 nucleotides: TGCAGCGTCGCGGTACAGGGTCTAGCCAAAAACATTCAGTACTTC. Full variable domain (missing parts from reference TRBV29-1 and TRBJ2-4): SAVISQKPSRDICQRGTSLTIQCQVDSQVTMMFWYRQQPGQSLTLIATANQGSEATYESGFVIDKFPISRPNLTFSTLTVSNMSPEDSSIYLCSVAVQGLAKNIQYFGAGTRLSVL.